One and the same sample provided the 31 T cell receptor beta chains below, sequenced in a study of esophageal squamous cell carcinoma under preoperative chemotherapy. Stated time point: before preoperative PTX-NDP chemotherapy. One entry per CDR3 protein results from TCRdb running MiXCR on the PCR reads. The sample carries over 13,000 distinct CDR3 sequences, roughly 60% recorded once. This material was collected from a patient given preoperative chemotherapy. The receptors stem from a human donor with esophageal squamous cell carcinoma. The donor label of this sample is uncertain.

On this clonotype: One junction end disagrees with the germline gene, perhaps due to a read error. The chain carries TRBV7-2 and TRBJ2-3; 7 bases map to TRBD2. With the DNA end fitting TRBJ2-7 better, the J assignment may be wrong. The length of the CDR3 is 14 residues. Germline V gene sequence: CDR1 SGHTA, CDR2 FQGNSA. The CDR3 bases are TGTGCGAGCAGCGGAGAGCGGGACCCAGAGACGCAGTACTTC. It codes for CASSGERDPETQYF.

The chain uses TRBV6-2 or TRBV6-3 and TRBJ2-1; a possible D gene is TRBD2 (5 bases). The closer fit of TRBJ2-5 to the DNA end suggests the J call may be wrong. The CDR3 is 13 amino acids. CDR1 is MNHEY and CDR2 is SVGEGT in the germline V gene. The CDR3 sequence is CASSLRAVETQYF. The DNA for the CDR3 is TGTGCCAGCAGTTTGAGGGCGGTGGAGACCCAGTACTTC.

This chain joins TRBV27 and TRBJ2-4; D possibly corresponds to TRBD2 (6 bases). Germline CDR1 is MNHEY and CDR2 is SMNVEV (reference sequence). The length of the CDR3 is 14 residues. V was cut by 6 bases and J by 13 bases, with 22 bases left in between. CDR3 DNA sequence: TGTGCCAGCAGGGGGCGGAGGGCCAAGAACACGCAGTACTTC. Translated: CASRGRRAKNTQYF.

This sequence joins TRBV7-2 and TRBJ2-3; weak D call: TRBD2 (6 bases). With 4 bases removed from V and 4 bases from J, the gap between germline ends came to 15 bases. Germline V gene data show CDR1 as SGHTA and CDR2 as FQGNSA. There are 15 residues in the CDR3. The CDR3 region is CASSSGGVRADTQYF. Here the CDR3 DNA reads TGTGCCAGCAGCTCCGGCGGGGTTCGGGCAGATACGCAGTATTTT.

This clonotype appeared a few times. V is TRBV6-1 and J is TRBJ2-6, with D possibly being TRBD2 (5 bases). V lost 6 bases and J 0 bases, leaving 9 bases between the germline ends. The CDR3 has 15 amino acids. Germline V gene lookup returns CDR1 MNHNS and CDR2 SASEGT. In DNA, the CDR3 is TGTGCCAGCAGCAGAGGAGGCTCTGGGGCCAACGTCCTGACTTTC. Encoded protein: CASSRGGSGANVLTF.

In this sample, this clonotype turned up once. The DNA is left out, because the CDR3 cannot be placed on it with certainty; the CDR3 is given as TCRdb lists it. The CDR3 here is CASSARGRWAHGTQYF. V is TRBV7-2 and J is TRBJ2-3; no DNA check was done on the table's D call, TRBD1. The CDR3 totals 16 residues, both ends included. The V gene's germline CDR1 is SGHTA and CDR2 FQGNSA.

The J gene is TRBJ2-4, the V gene TRBV6-1; 8 positions agree with TRBD2. J gave up 13 bases and V 9 bases, and 20 bases lay outside the gene matches. The CDR3 runs to 15 residues. The germline V gene has CDR1 MNHNS and CDR2 SASEGT. The chain's CDR3 is CARGRGARRRDTQYF. In DNA form, the CDR3 reads TGTGCCAGGGGGCGGGGGGCCCGACGTCGAGACACCCAGTACTTC.

V gene TRBV14 combines with J gene TRBJ2-1; the match to TRBD2 covers 7 bases. Germline V gives CDR1 SGHDN, CDR2 FVKESK. The CDR3 totals 13 residues. Losses at the gene ends were 1 base for V and 15 bases for J; bases not matched to a gene: 9. For the CDR3, the DNA is TGTGCCAGCAGCCAAGGTAGCGGGCCACCTCTGTTCTTC. Protein product: CASSQGSGPPLFF.

This clonotype was picked up many times. The chain is built from TRBV6-1 and TRBJ2-3, with no clear D. V lost 2 bases and J lost 2, with 14 bases in between. CDR1 is MNHNS, CDR2 SASEGT, per germline. The CDR3 is 16 residues long. CDR3 region: CASSEFWGSYTDTQYF. In DNA, the CDR3 is TGTGCCAGCAGTGAATTTTGGGGAAGCTACACAGATACGCAGTATTTT.

A note on this clonotype: At one boundary the junction diverges from the germline segment, which might be a read error. V and J are TRBV6-1 and TRBJ2-3; 8 nucleotides align to TRBD2. This CDR3 comprises 16 residues. Germline V lookup: CDR1 MNHNS, CDR2 SASEGT. CDR3 protein: CASGGNGGGEPDTQYF. CDR3 coding DNA: TGTGCCAGCGGGGGCAACGGGGGGGGCGAGCCAGATACGCAGTACTTT.

This clonotype was counted between two and nine times. V gene TRBV25-1 combines with J gene TRBJ2-1, with TRBD2 matching over 8 bases. The CDR3 has 16 amino acids. V shed 1 base, J shed 5 bases, and the junction held 7 bases outside the gene matches. Germline V gene lookup returns CDR1 MGHDK and CDR2 SYGVNS. The CDR3 is CASSESEGTRDNEQFF. The CDR3 nucleotides are TGTGCCAGCAGTGAATCAGAGGGGACTAGAGACAATGAGCAGTTCTTC.

This chain links TRBV27 with TRBJ2-1; TRBD2 matches 7 bases. CDR1 and CDR2 (germline): MNHEY, SMNVEV (reference sequence). J lost 3 bases, V lost 6 bases, and 5 bases had no gene match. This CDR3 has 14 amino acids. The chain's CDR3 is CASSPTSRYNEQFF. The CDR3 nucleotides read TGTGCCAGCAGCCCGACTAGCCGCTACAATGAGCAGTTCTTC.

This clonotype was counted between two and nine times. J is TRBJ2-4 and V is TRBV12-3 or TRBV12-4; 8 positions match TRBD2. CDR3 length: 16 amino acids. J lost 6 bases, V lost 5 bases, and 12 bases had no gene match. The CDR3 sequence: CASSPPARGGGNIQYF. CDR3 DNA: TGTGCCAGCAGTCCTCCGGCCCGGGGGGGCGGAAACATTCAGTACTTC.

This chain joins TRBV6-1 and TRBJ2-5; TRBD1 or TRBD2 may be the D gene (6 bases each). Germline V gene lookup returns CDR1 MNHNS and CDR2 SASEGT. The CDR3 is 14 amino acids. V was cut by 6 bases and J by 11 bases, with 22 bases left in between. In nucleotides, the CDR3 is TGTGCCAGCAGGGGGTCGGGGGCCAAAGATACGCAGTACTTC. This codes for CASRGSGAKDTQYF.

The CDR3 DNA follows: TGTGCCAGCGGTGGGCACGGGGGGGACGGGGAAGAGACGCAGTACTTC. Translation gives CASGGHGGDGEETQYF. This chain joins TRBV6-1 and TRBJ2-1; TRBD2 aligns across 8 bases. TRBJ2-7 explains the end of the DNA better; the J call may be wrong. The CDR3 consists of 16 residues. Germline V CDR1 and CDR2: MNHNS, SASEGT.

This clonotype was detected a few times. The V and J genes are TRBV7-6 and TRBJ2-2; D is ambiguous. With 3 bases removed from V and 1 base from J, the gap between germline ends came to 18 bases. The CDR3 runs 18 residues. CDR1 and CDR2 from the germline V gene are SGHVS and FNYEAQ. The CDR3 protein is CASSLFSLEAWNTGELFF. The CDR3 coding sequence is TGTGCCAGCAGCTTGTTCAGTCTGGAAGCCTGGAACACCGGGGAGCTGTTTTTT.

A note on this clonotype: The junction differs from germline at one of its ends, possibly a read error. The chain recombines TRBV6-1 with TRBJ2-3, with 8 bases aligning to TRBD2. The CDR3 consists of 16 residues. Germline lookup yields CDR1 MNHNS and CDR2 SASEGT. In DNA, the CDR3 is TGTGCCAGCAGGGGATCGGGGGGGTCTAGCAAAGATACGCAGTATTTC. Translating it yields CASRGSGGSSKDTQYF.

Only a few counts were recorded for this clonotype. V and J are TRBV6-1 and TRBJ2-1, with TRBD1 matching 9 bases. The germline CDR1 and CDR2 sequences are MNHNS and SASEGT. The CDR3 has 15 residues. J lost 7 bases, V lost 3 bases, and 7 bases had no gene match. CDR3 amino acids: CASSDPGQGRNEQFF. The CDR3 bases are TGTGCCAGCAGTGATCCGGGACAGGGCCGAAATGAGCAGTTCTTC.

The chain combines TRBV7-2 with TRBJ2-5, with 7 positions matching TRBD1. V gave up 5 bases and J gave up 3 bases; unmatched junction bases: 12. The CDR3 sequence is 16 residues long. Per germline, CDR1 SGHTA and CDR2 FQGNSA. CDR3 in amino acids: CASSRWTIGTEETQYF. CDR3 in DNA: TGTGCCAGCAGCCGGTGGACGATCGGGACAGAAGAGACCCAGTACTTC.

The chain carries TRBV10-3 and TRBJ2-4; D gene uncertain. Trimming removed 2 bases from V and 1 base from J, with 6 bases in between. CDR1 is ENHRY and CDR2 is SYGVKD in the germline V gene. This CDR3 spans 14 amino acids. Here the CDR3 reads CAISEGRAKNIQYF. CDR3 nucleotide sequence: TGTGCCATCAGTGAGGGCCGGGCCAAAAACATTCAGTACTTC.

The table lists this clonotype with many counts. The J gene is TRBJ1-2, the V gene TRBV7-2; D uncertain. This CDR3 has 13 residues. Germline V gene lookup returns CDR1 SGHTA and CDR2 FQGNSA. With 1 base removed from V and 0 bases from J, the gap between germline ends came to 3 bases. CDR3 sequence: CASSLGPNYGYTF. The CDR3 DNA reads TGTGCCAGCAGCTTAGGACCTAACTATGGCTACACCTTC.

The V gene is TRBV7-8, the J gene TRBJ2-2, with 13 bases that match TRBD2. Per the germline V gene, CDR1 is SGHVS and CDR2 is FQNEAQ. The junction had 3 bases not matched to a gene; V was cut back by 4 bases and J by 1 base. This CDR3 is built from 17 residues. CDR3 amino acids: CASSSGTSGMNTGELFF. CDR3 bases: TGTGCCAGCAGCTCCGGGACTAGCGGGATGAACACCGGGGAGCTGTTTTTT. The full variable domain, its missing parts supplied by reference TRBV7-8 and TRBJ2-2, is GAGVSQSPRYKVAKRGQDVALRCDPISGHVSLFWYQQALGQGPEFLTYFQNEAQLDKSGLPSDRFFAERPEGSVSTLKIQRTQQEDSAVYLCASSSGTSGMNTGELFFGEGSRLTVL.

A remark on this clonotype: The junction departs from the called germline gene at one end, perhaps through a read error. This chain joins TRBV27 and TRBJ2-3; TRBD2 might be the D (6 bases). Looked up from germline, CDR1 is MNHEY and CDR2 is SMNVEV (reference sequence). This CDR3 has 16 residues. The CDR3 reads CASRGSVGRESDTQYF. The CDR3 nucleotides are TGTGCCAGCAGGGGCAGCGTGGGCCGGGAGTCAGATACCCAGTATTTT.

The chain carries TRBV6-5 and TRBJ2-1, with a weak D call TRBD1 (5 bases). Germline V gives CDR1 MNHEY, CDR2 SVGAGI. Trimming cost V 0 bases and J 10 bases, with 16 bases left between them. The CDR3 runs 15 residues. CDR3 region: CASSYSRTNNEEQFF. CDR3 sequence (DNA): TGTGCCAGCAGTTACTCGAGGACAAACAACGAGGAGCAGTTCTTC.

The CDR3 protein is CASSELAGGPNTQYF. The CDR3 DNA reads as TGTGCCAGCAGTGAATTAGCGGGGGGGCCAAACACGCAGTATTTT. V usage is TRBV6-1 and J usage is TRBJ2-4, with 11 bases fitting TRBD2. The J call may be mistaken, given a closer DNA end match to TRBJ2-3. Germline V lookup: CDR1 MNHNS, CDR2 SASEGT. CDR3 size: 15 residues.

The V and J genes are TRBV6-1 and TRBJ2-1, with TRBD2 identical over 12 bases. CDR1 and CDR2 from the germline V gene are MNHNS and SASEGT. The V gene end was trimmed by 6 bases and the J gene end by 0 bases; junction bases not matched to a gene: 12. This CDR3 has 19 amino acids. CDR3: CASSTDLGLAGHSYNEQFF. CDR3 bases: TGTGCCAGCAGCACAGACCTAGGACTAGCGGGACACTCCTACAATGAGCAGTTCTTC.

The DNA for the CDR3 is TGTGCCAGCAATCACCACTTGCCACCTTACAATGAGCAGTTCTTC. Its protein product is CASNHHLPPYNEQFF. The rearrangement joins TRBV7-2 to TRBJ2-1, with unresolved D. Germline values: CDR1 SGHTA, CDR2 FQGNSA. The CDR3 is 15 residues long. Trimming took 7 bases from V and 4 from J, leaving 17 bases between them.

V is TRBV6-1 and J is TRBJ2-4, with D perhaps being TRBD1 or TRBD2 (6 bases each). This CDR3 spans 14 amino acids. Germline CDR1 and CDR2: MNHNS and SASEGT. The CDR3: CGVAGLWDKNTQYF. CDR3 coding DNA: TGTGGCGTCGCGGGGCTGTGGGACAAAAATACGCAGTACTTC.

Comment on this clonotype: Compared with germline, one end of the junction differs, possibly owing to a read error. The V and J genes are TRBV6-1 and TRBJ2-4; possible D gene TRBD2, 6 bases. The J call is uncertain, as TRBJ2-3 better fits the DNA end. The V gene's germline CDR1 is MNHNS and CDR2 SASEGT. The CDR3 is 16 amino acids. The CDR3 sequence: CASREGRQGAKNTQYF. CDR3 DNA: TGTGCCAGCCGTGAAGGGAGGCAGGGAGCCAAAAACACGCAGTATTTT.

J is TRBJ1-5 and V is TRBV4-1, with unresolved D. V shed 1 base and J shed 5 bases, with 9 bases lying between them. The CDR3 length is 14 residues. Germline V gene lookup returns CDR1 MGHRA and CDR2 YSYEKL. CDR3 sequence: CASSQASEDQPQHF. CDR3 bases: TGCGCCAGCAGCCAAGCGAGTGAGGATCAGCCCCAGCATTTT.

This clonotype was counted once. The chain joins TRBV6-1 to TRBJ2-2, with TRBD1 identical over 7 bases. The DNA end favors TRBJ2-3, so the J call may be wrong. This CDR3 has 15 amino acids. Germline-derived CDR1 and CDR2 are MNHNS and SASEGT. The CDR3 is CASSPQGRSTGAQYF. The CDR3 bases are TGTGCCAGCAGCCCCCAGGGACGGAGCACAGGGGCGCAGTATTTT.